Below, 3 T cell receptor beta chains from the same sample are listed, as sequenced in a study of OX40 agonist ivuxolimab in advanced cancers. Generated by immunoSEQ multiplex PCR, the TCRdb table keeps only in-frame clones and is missing some. Of about 56,000 clones in the sample, approximately 83% were seen once. Sample: CD4+ or CD8+ T cells sorted from blood, taken in a trial of the OX40 agonist ivuxolimab. The source is an adult with an advanced solid tumor such as melanoma, head and neck, liver or kidney cancer.

The gene calls are TRBV19 and TRBJ1-3, with D tentatively TRBD1 (5 bases). The CDR3 is 15 residues long. The ends were cut back, 7 bases at V and 2 bases at J, with 15 bases in the middle. Germline V gene lookup returns CDR1 LNHDA and CDR2 SQIVND (reference sequence). The CDR3 nucleotides are TGTGCCAGTATCGCACCGTCGGGACCTGGAAACACCATATATTTT. Translation gives CASIAPSGPGNTIYF.

The chain employs TRBV6-5 and TRBJ1-1; D perhaps matches TRBD1 (5 bases). From germline, CDR1 is MNHEY and CDR2 SVGAGI. The CDR3 consists of 12 residues. V lost 1 base and J 5 bases, leaving 5 bases between the germline ends. CDR3 residues: CASSYWGTEAFF. The CDR3 nucleotides read TGTGCCAGCAGTTACTGGGGGACTGAAGCTTTCTTT.

The chain uses TRBV6-7 and TRBJ1-1; 9 bases agree with TRBD1. TRBV6-7 is an ORF for which the function is uncertain. The CDR3 totals 16 residues. V lost 2 bases to trimming and J lost 0 bases; unmatched junction nucleotides: 4. In DNA, the CDR3 is TGTGCCAGCAGTTACCGGGACAGGGTTGTGAACACTGAAGCTTTCTTT. Translation gives CASSYRDRVVNTEAFF.